The 22 T cell receptor beta chains below come from one sample, sequenced in a study of T cell responses to AZD1222 COVID-19 vaccine. Repertoires were generated with immunoSEQ multiplex PCR, while TCRdb's copy carries only in-frame clones and drops some. The table has under 100,000 clones, 80% to 90% seen once; the top ten hold 16%. The sample in question was peripheral blood, obtained on day 0 of AZD1222 vaccination. These receptors all come from an adult in good health.

The J gene is TRBJ1-1, the V gene TRBV28, with D possibly being TRBD1 (6 bases). Trimming shortened V by 6 bases and J by 4 bases, and 12 bases separated the two germline ends. There are 13 residues in the CDR3. CDR1 and CDR2 (germline): MDHEN, SYDVKM. The CDR3 coding sequence is TGTGCCAGCAGCGAGGGACACCTCACTGAAGCTTTCTTT. Protein: CASSEGHLTEAFF. The full variable domain, with the rest looked up from reference TRBV28 and TRBJ1-1, is DVKVTQSSRYLVKRTGEKVFLECVQDMDHENMFWYRQDPGLGLRLIYFSYDVKMKEKGDIPEGYSVSREKKERFSLILESASTNQTSMYLCASSEGHLTEAFFGQGTRLTVV.

The V gene is TRBV28, the J gene TRBJ1-2; D remains unclear. Looked up from germline, CDR1 is MDHEN and CDR2 is SYDVKM. Trimming took 5 bases from V and 7 from J, leaving 17 bases between them. The CDR3 length is 14 residues. CDR3 region: CASSPDGTSSGYTF. DNA of the CDR3: TGTGCCAGCAGTCCCGATGGCACCAGCTCTGGCTACACCTTC.

Here the CDR3 DNA reads TGTGCCAGCAGGGCGACAGGGCTCAATCAGCCCCAGCATTTT. It encodes CASRATGLNQPQHF. The chain recombines TRBV6-5 with TRBJ1-5; TRBD1 matches 7 bases. Per the germline V gene, CDR1 is MNHEY and CDR2 is SVGAGI. The V segment lost 6 bases and the J segment 3 bases; nucleotides outside the gene matches: 5. The CDR3 has 14 residues.

V is TRBV9 and J is TRBJ2-1, with 13 bases matching TRBD2. Germline assignment: CDR1 SGDLS and CDR2 YYNGEE. The CDR3 extends over 18 amino acids. The V and J ends lost 0 bases and 0 bases, in that order; junction bases with no gene match: 3. The CDR3 loop reads CASSVGTSGSVSYNEQFF. The CDR3 nucleotides read TGTGCCAGCAGCGTAGGGACTAGCGGGAGTGTCTCCTACAATGAGCAGTTCTTC.

This chain links TRBV29-1 with TRBJ2-3, with D perhaps given as TRBD1 or TRBD2 (5 bases each). CDR1 and CDR2 (germline): SQVTM, ANQGSEA. Trimming removed 4 bases at V and 2 bases at J, with 13 bases between. The CDR3 totals 14 residues. The DNA of the CDR3 is TGCAGCGTTGCAAGTGAGGGACCCACAGATACGCAGTATTTT. It yields the protein CSVASEGPTDTQYF.

This clone was seen a single time. The chain recombines TRBV19 with TRBJ2-1, with D unresolved. The CDR3 totals 14 residues. The V end lost 4 bases, the J end lost 7 bases, and 14 bases lay between the germline ends. Germline loops: CDR1 LNHDA, CDR2 SQIVND (reference sequence). CDR3: CASSSRAAVNEQFF. The CDR3 DNA is TGTGCCAGTAGTAGTCGGGCCGCGGTAAATGAGCAGTTCTTC.

The chain couples TRBV2 to TRBJ1-5; no reliable D call. The germline V gene encodes CDR1 SNHLY and CDR2 FYNNEI. Trimming cost V 1 base and J 1 base, with 8 bases left between them. The CDR3 has 15 residues. In DNA form, the CDR3 reads TGTGCCAGCAGTGAAGGAGGGCCCAGCAATCAGCCCCAGCATTTT. Translating it yields CASSEGGPSNQPQHF.

The chain combines TRBV10-2 with TRBJ2-7; tentatively, D is TRBD2 (6 bases). CDR1 and CDR2 (germline): WSHSY, SAAADI. Trimming left V 1 base short and J 4 bases short, with 14 bases between. The CDR3 is 15 amino acids. This CDR3 is CASSEFGGVMYEQYF. The CDR3 DNA reads TGCGCCAGCAGTGAGTTCGGCGGGGTTATGTACGAGCAGTACTTC.

V and J are TRBV29-1 and TRBJ1-2; 8 bases agree with TRBD1. V was pared by 4 bases and J by 6 bases, with 1 base of the junction left unmatched. The CDR3 extends over 11 amino acids. CDR1 is SQVTM and CDR2 is ANQGSEA in the germline V gene. In nucleotides, the CDR3 is TGCAGCGTTGGGACAGGGAATGGCTACACCTTC. The encoded protein is CSVGTGNGYTF.

The rearrangement joins TRBV21-1 to TRBJ2-1; TRBD2 is taken as the D call from the table, unchecked against the DNA. TRBV21-1 is a documented pseudogene. This CDR3 region has 12 residues. CDR3 in amino acids: CARVLSYNEQFF. CDR3 nucleotide sequence: TGTGCCCGGGTCCTCTCTTACAATGAGCAGTTCTTC.

The chain combines TRBV5-4 with TRBJ2-5; 7 nucleotides agree with TRBD1. V lost 5 bases to trimming and J lost 1 base; unmatched junction nucleotides: 14. The CDR3 covers 17 residues. Germline CDR1 reads SGHNT; CDR2 reads YYREEE (reference sequence). CDR3 residues: CASSTGTDLRLQETQYF. The CDR3 nucleotides read TGTGCCAGCAGTACCGGGACAGATCTCAGACTCCAAGAGACCCAGTACTTC. The variable domain in full, completed from reference TRBV5-4 and TRBJ2-5, reads ETGVTQSPTHLIKTRGQQVTLRCSSQSGHNTVSWYQQALGQGPQFIFQYYREEENGRGNFPPRFSGLQFPNYSSELNVNALELDDSALYLCASSTGTDLRLQETQYFGPGTRLLVL.

This chain connects TRBV4-2 to TRBJ1-1; no clear D gene. CDR1 is LGHNA and CDR2 is YNFKEQ in the germline V gene. The CDR3 has 15 residues. Trimming pared 1 base from V and 7 bases from J, leaving 16 bases between. Here the CDR3 reads CASSQGGLGRGEAFF. As DNA, the CDR3 is TGTGCCAGCAGCCAAGGAGGTCTAGGACGGGGTGAAGCTTTCTTT.

V gene TRBV15 combines with J gene TRBJ2-6, with D tentatively TRBD2 (5 bases). V lost 6 bases and J lost 2, with 11 bases in between. CDR1 is LNHNV, CDR2 YYDKDF, per germline (reference sequence). This CDR3 contains 15 residues. The CDR3: CATSRQRTGANVLTF. The DNA of the CDR3 is TGTGCCACCAGTAGGCAGCGGACTGGGGCCAACGTCCTGACTTTC.

By share, this clone ranks as medium-sized. The rearrangement links TRBV5-1 to TRBJ2-7; TRBD2 might be the D (6 bases). The CDR3 length is 14 residues. Germline-derived CDR1 and CDR2 are SGHRS and YFSETQ. The V end lost 0 bases, the J end lost 4 bases, and 11 bases lay between the germline ends. CDR3 region: CASSLAAGMYEQYF. DNA of the CDR3: TGCGCCAGCAGCTTGGCCGCGGGGATGTACGAGCAGTACTTC.

The chain combines TRBV28 with TRBJ2-7; 9 nucleotides line up with TRBD2. V lost 3 bases and J lost 4; bases outside the gene matches: 13. The CDR3 spans 17 residues. In germline, CDR1 is MDHEN, CDR2 SYDVKM. This chain's CDR3 is CASSFPPSGNRAYEQYF. The CDR3 DNA is TGTGCCAGCAGTTTTCCGCCTAGCGGGAATAGGGCTTACGAGCAGTACTTC.

The chain uses TRBV5-1 and TRBJ2-5; a weak D match, TRBD2 (6 bases). In germline, CDR1 is SGHRS, CDR2 YFSETQ. The CDR3 sequence is 15 residues long. V gave up 4 bases and J gave up 4 bases, with 17 bases separating them. Here the CDR3 DNA reads TGCGCCAGCAGCCTAGGGGACTTTCCTGCAGAGACCCAGTACTTC. As protein: CASSLGDFPAETQYF.

V and J are TRBV2 and TRBJ2-3; D may be TRBD2 (5 bases). The V end lost 7 bases, the J end lost 1 base, and 15 bases lay between the germline ends. Germline V lookup: CDR1 SNHLY, CDR2 FYNNEI. CDR3 length equals 15 residues. The CDR3 here is CASITGGLGTDTQYF. The DNA of the CDR3 is TGTGCCAGCATCACCGGAGGCTTGGGCACAGATACGCAGTATTTT.

A single count supports this clone. The chain recombines TRBV6-5 with TRBJ2-2, with 7 bases aligning to TRBD1. J gave up 2 bases and V 7 bases, and 4 bases lay outside the gene matches. Germline CDR1 MNHEY, CDR2 SVGAGI. The CDR3 sequence is 14 residues long. CDR3 sequence reads: CASNRDRNTGELFF. For the CDR3, the DNA is TGTGCCAGCAACCGGGACAGAAACACCGGGGAGCTGTTTTTT.

A single count supports this clone. The rearrangement uses TRBV5-1 and TRBJ2-5; weak D call: TRBD2 (6 bases). V was shortened by 0 bases and J by 5 bases, with 17 bases between the two germline ends. Germline V lookup: CDR1 SGHRS, CDR2 YFSETQ. The CDR3 consists of 16 residues. CDR3 region: CASSLEGGGGMETQYF. The CDR3 DNA follows: TGCGCCAGCAGCTTGGAGGGAGGCGGAGGGATGGAGACCCAGTACTTC.

The genes are TRBV6-2 or TRBV6-3 and TRBJ2-1; maybe TRBD2 (6 bases). The CDR3 is 17 amino acids. Germline V gene data show CDR1 as MNHEY and CDR2 as SVGEGT. The ends were cut back, 0 bases at V and 0 bases at J, with 12 bases in the middle. The CDR3, as DNA: TGTGCCAGCAGTTACTCGCGAGCGGGCCACTCCTACAATGAGCAGTTCTTC. Its protein is CASSYSRAGHSYNEQFF.

This chain connects TRBV6-2 or TRBV6-3 to TRBJ2-6; D unresolved. The CDR3 is 14 residues long. Trimming pared 5 bases from V and 4 bases from J, leaving 9 bases between. In germline, CDR1 is MNHEY, CDR2 SVGEGT. The chain's CDR3 is CASSNSWGANVLTF. Here the CDR3 DNA reads TGTGCCAGCAGTAATTCCTGGGGGGCCAACGTCCTGACTTTC.

The rearrangement uses TRBV20-1 and TRBJ1-4; tentatively, D is TRBD1 (5 bases). V was shortened by 3 bases and J by 6 bases, with 14 bases between the two germline ends. Germline-derived CDR1 and CDR2 are DFQATT and SNEGSKA (reference sequence). CDR3 length: 14 amino acids. In nucleotides, the CDR3 is TGCAGTGCTAGTGACCACAGGCAGGATGAAAAACTGTTTTTT. It is translated as CSASDHRQDEKLFF.